Listed below are T cell receptor beta chains from one sample, sequenced in a study of shared clonotypes between healthy human individuals. Clones were sequenced by immunoSEQ multiplex PCR, and TCRdb holds only the in-frame ones, with some missing. The table lists approximately 530,000 clones, approximately 95% of them singletons. The sequencing input was naive CD4+ T cells sorted from blood. The receptor source for this set is a young woman in good health. CDR3s include the opening cysteine and the closing phenylalanine or tryptophan. D genes are given only for firm matches. Some rows mark clone size as missing; the rest say once, few, many or name a class of expanded clone.

clone_size	v_call	j_call	d_call	cdr3_aa	cdr3_nt
.	TRBV15	TRBJ1-5	.	CATSSPKDSLRNQPQHF	TGTGCCACCAGCAGCCCAAAAGACAGTCTTCGGAATCAGCCCCAGCATTTT
once	TRBV18	TRBJ1-5	TRBD1	CASSPRTGRNQPQHF	TGTGCCAGCTCACCCCGGACAGGGCGCAATCAGCCCCAGCATTTT
.	TRBV6-5	TRBJ2-1	.	CASSYSARTYNEQFF	TGTGCCAGCAGTTACTCGGCTAGGACATACAATGAGCAGTTCTTC
.	TRBV20-1	TRBJ1-1	.	CSAAKRIGAFF	TGCAGTGCCGCGAAAAGGATTGGGGCTTTCTTT
.	TRBV28	TRBJ2-5	.	CASSVTREETQYF	TGTGCCAGCAGTGTAACTAGGGAAGAGACCCAGTACTTC
.	TRBV6-5	TRBJ2-7	TRBD2	CASTPTASGMHEQYF	TGTGCCAGCACTCCGACCGCTAGCGGGATGCACGAGCAGTACTTC
.	TRBV11-1	TRBJ1-2	TRBD1	CASSRGQDEGGRYGYTF	TGTGCCAGCAGCCGGGGACAGGATGAAGGCGGACGGTATGGCTACACCTTC
.	TRBV7-2	TRBJ2-3	.	CASSSRLMGSTDTQYF	TGTGCCAGCAGCTCCCGGCTAATGGGGAGCACAGATACGCAGTATTTT
.	TRBV5-1	TRBJ1-2	TRBD1	CASSLADRVDGYTF	TGCGCCAGCAGCTTGGCCGACAGGGTAGATGGCTACACCTTC
.	TRBV28	TRBJ2-4	.	CASSYGVRLVGIAKNIQYF	TGTGCCAGCAGTTACGGGGTCAGGTTGGTTGGAATAGCCAAAAACATTCAGTACTTC
once	TRBV21-1	TRBJ1-2	.	CASSKGRRNYGYTF	TGTGCCAGCAGCAAAGGTCGCAGAAACTATGGCTACACCTTC
.	TRBV11-2	TRBJ2-7	TRBD2	CASQTRLGGDEQYF	TGTGCCAGCCAAACCCGCCTCGGGGGGGACGAGCAGTACTTC
.	TRBV6-4	TRBJ1-5	TRBD1	CASSDFGGTGGMHQPQHF	TGTGCCAGCAGTGACTTTGGTGGGACAGGGGGTATGCATCAGCCCCAGCATTTT
.	TRBV19	TRBJ2-5	.	CASSIGYGGSGETQYF	TGTGCCAGTAGTATCGGGTACGGGGGTTCGGGGGAGACCCAGTACTTC
.	TRBV28	TRBJ1-5	.	CASRSFPTGDLSPQHF	TGTGCCAGCAGATCGTTCCCGACGGGAGATCTTTCGCCCCAGCATTTT
.	TRBV5-4	TRBJ2-2	TRBD2	CASSSTTSGPGELFF	TGTGCCAGCAGCTCGACGACTAGCGGCCCCGGGGAGCTGTTTTTT
.	TRBV7-2	TRBJ2-2	.	CASSFGGAVTGELFF	TGTGCCAGCAGCTTCGGGGGAGCGGTCACCGGGGAGCTGTTTTTT
.	TRBV7-8	TRBJ2-7	.	CASSLGGRSYEQYF	TGTGCCAGCAGCTTAGGCGGGCGTTCCTACGAGCAGTACTTC
.	TRBV19	TRBJ1-1	.	CASSNGGRLYTEAFF	TGTGCCAGTAGTAACGGGGGGCGTCTGTACACTGAAGCTTTCTTT
.	TRBV5-1	TRBJ1-3	.	CASSFGGAAGNTIYF	TGCGCCAGCAGCTTCGGAGGGGCAGCTGGAAACACCATATATTTT
once	TRBV28	TRBJ1-2	.	CASNPGTLYGYTF	TGTGCCAGCAACCCGGGGACACTATATGGCTACACCTTC
.	TRBV28	TRBJ2-7	.	CASSSSQPGSYEQYF	TGTGCCAGCAGTTCCTCCCAACCCGGCTCCTACGAGCAGTACTTC
.	TRBV20-1	TRBJ2-1	.	CSATMLNEQFF	TGCAGTGCTACCATGCTGAATGAGCAGTTCTTC
.	TRBV30	TRBJ1-1	.	CAWSETGPGAFF	TGTGCCTGGAGTGAAACAGGGCCGGGTGCTTTCTTT
.	TRBV2	TRBJ2-1	TRBD2	CASRWGLAGVGEQFF	TGTGCCAGCAGGTGGGGACTAGCGGGAGTTGGTGAGCAGTTCTTC
.	TRBV5-1	TRBJ2-2	TRBD1	CASRGAGGLNTGELFF	TGCGCCAGCAGAGGGGCAGGGGGCTTGAACACCGGGGAGCTGTTTTTT
.	TRBV2	TRBJ2-1	.	CASSEQGGGNEQFF	TGTGCCAGCAGTGAACAGGGAGGGGGCAATGAGCAGTTCTTC
.	TRBV11-1	TRBJ2-7	.	CASSLALGYEQYF	TGTGCCAGCAGCTTAGCGCTGGGGTACGAGCAGTACTTC
.	TRBV18	TRBJ2-3	.	CASSPYTDTQYF	TGTGCCAGCTCACCCTACACAGATACGCAGTATTTT
.	TRBV4-1	TRBJ2-7	.	CASSQDQGRLKSYEQYF	TGCGCCAGCAGCCAAGATCAGGGCAGACTAAAATCCTACGAGCAGTACTTC
.	TRBV14	TRBJ2-1	TRBD2	CASSPLAGKSYNEQFF	TGTGCCAGCAGCCCTCTAGCGGGTAAAAGTTACAATGAGCAGTTCTTC
.	TRBV11-2	TRBJ2-2	TRBD1	CASSLTGGDTGELFF	TGTGCCAGCAGCTTGACAGGGGGGGACACCGGGGAGCTGTTTTTT
.	TRBV28	TRBJ2-7	TRBD1	CASSAYRGETYEQYF	TGTGCCAGCAGTGCGTACAGGGGGGAAACCTACGAGCAGTACTTC
.	TRBV11-2	TRBJ2-1	.	CASSLPWVSPYALPFF	TGTGCCAGCAGCTTACCGTGGGTCTCCCCATACGCGTTACCGTTCTTC
.	TRBV14	TRBJ2-3	TRBD2	CASSQGYHSGKTSTDTQYF	TGTGCCAGCAGCCAAGGGTACCATAGCGGGAAGACCAGCACAGATACGCAGTATTTT
.	TRBV28	TRBJ2-4	.	CASSPNLGGGAKNIQYF	TGTGCCAGCAGTCCCAACTTAGGTGGGGGAGCCAAAAACATTCAGTACTTC
.	TRBV27	TRBJ1-1	.	CASSLAGFRDTEAFF	TGTGCCAGCAGTTTAGCCGGCTTTAGGGACACTGAAGCTTTCTTT
.	TRBV20-1	TRBJ2-4	.	CSASSGIIQYF	TGCAGTGCAAGCTCAGGGATTATTCAGTACTTC
.	TRBV7-9	TRBJ2-7	TRBD2	CASSPSASGNSYEQYF	TGTGCCAGCAGCCCCTCGGCTAGCGGGAACTCCTACGAGCAGTACTTC
.	TRBV5-1	TRBJ2-2	.	CASSLSGGANTGELFF	TGCGCCAGCAGCTTGAGTGGGGGCGCGAACACCGGGGAGCTGTTTTTT
.	TRBV27	TRBJ1-2	TRBD1	CASSPRTGDYGYTF	TGTGCCAGCAGTCCCCGGACAGGGGACTATGGCTACACCTTC
.	TRBV27	TRBJ2-7	TRBD2	CASRGLAGDLAQYF	TGTGCCAGCAGGGGGCTAGCGGGAGACCTTGCTCAGTACTTC
.	TRBV19	TRBJ1-5	.	CASSGARQPQHF	TGTGCCAGCTCGGGGGCGCGCCAGCCCCAGCATTTT
.	TRBV29-1	TRBJ2-7	.	CSVGTRTGTLSYEQYF	TGCAGCGTCGGAACTCGAACCGGGACGCTATCCTACGAGCAGTACTTC
.	TRBV5-1	TRBJ2-3	TRBD2	CASSLAGTSVSTDTQYF	TGCGCCAGCAGCTTGGCCGGGACTAGCGTAAGCACAGATACGCAGTATTTT
.	TRBV20-1	TRBJ1-2	TRBD1	CSARDRGSHTF	TGCAGTGCTAGGGACAGGGGATCCCACACCTTC
once	TRBV6-1	TRBJ2-7	.	CASAGQGGVFEQYF	TGTGCCAGCGCAGGACAAGGCGGGGTGTTCGAGCAGTACTTC
once	TRBV13	TRBJ2-1	.	CASSLVKYNEQFF	TGTGCCAGCAGCTTAGTAAAGTACAATGAGCAGTTCTTC
.	TRBV5-4	TRBJ1-3	.	CATHRDASSGNTIYF	TGTGCCACTCACCGGGACGCATCCTCTGGAAACACCATATATTTT
.	TRBV28	TRBJ2-5	TRBD1	CASGAGMRDRGETQYF	TGTGCCAGCGGCGCGGGGATGCGGGACAGGGGAGAGACCCAGTACTTC
.	TRBV2	TRBJ2-7	.	CASSPRSYEQYF	TGTGCCAGCAGTCCCCGCTCCTACGAGCAGTACTTC
.	TRBV7-4	TRBJ2-1	TRBD2	CASIQRGSGSKGYNEQFF	TGTGCCAGCATCCAGCGAGGTAGCGGGAGTAAAGGCTACAATGAGCAGTTCTTC
.	TRBV28	TRBJ2-7	.	CASSSIPGPGTYEQYF	TGTGCCAGCAGTTCGATTCCCGGCCCGGGGACCTACGAGCAGTACTTC
.	TRBV7-9	TRBJ2-7	.	CASSADRRGYEQYF	TGTGCCAGCAGCGCTGACAGGAGGGGCTACGAGCAGTACTTC
.	TRBV30	TRBJ1-3	.	CAWSAGPYSGNTIYF	TGTGCCTGGAGTGCCGGCCCTTACTCTGGAAACACCATATATTTT
.	TRBV6-1	TRBJ2-7	.	CASSEAYTSSSIYEQYF	TGTGCCAGCAGTGAAGCCTACACCTCCAGCTCTATCTACGAGCAGTACTTC
once	TRBV6-5	TRBJ2-5	.	CASSYGAARETQYF	TGTGCCAGCAGTTACGGTGCAGCCCGGGAGACCCAGTACTTC